The 3 T cell receptor beta chains below were found in one sample sequenced in a study of Ad26.COV2.S vaccination and SARS-CoV-2 variants. Treatment noted: roughly 20 received Ad26.COV2.S at low or high dose, single or two shots; several received placebo; per-sample allocation not given. Sample collection was performed on day 63 after the first vaccine or placebo injection. Generated by immunoSEQ multiplex PCR, the TCRdb table keeps only in-frame clones and is missing some. The profile shows about 350,000 clones, roughly 90% of them singletons. The sequencing used peripheral blood, collected in a trial of Ad26.COV2.S vaccine versus placebo. The receptors come from a person aged 18 to 65 who received the Ad26.COV2.S COVID-19 vaccine or a placebo.

This clone was picked up a small number of times. J is TRBJ1-1 and V is TRBV6-2 or TRBV6-3; no firm D call. Trimming removed 0 bases from V and 8 bases from J, with 13 bases in between. CDR3 length equals 14 residues. Germline CDR1 and CDR2: MNHEY and SVGEGT. The CDR3 protein is CASSYSNLPGEAFF. The DNA of the CDR3 is TGTGCCAGCAGTTACTCCAACCTGCCGGGGGAAGCTTTCTTT.

The rearrangement joins TRBV9 to TRBJ2-6; a weak D match, TRBD1 (7 bases). The CDR3 has 17 residues. The germline V gene has CDR1 SGDLS and CDR2 YYNGEE. The V end was cut by 1 base, the J end by 0 bases, with 11 bases between. The CDR3 loop is CASSVPQGGSGANVLTF. CDR3 bases: TGTGCCAGCAGCGTACCCCAGGGGGGCTCTGGGGCCAACGTCCTGACTTTC.

The CDR3 DNA reads TGCAGTGCTAGTAGGACATCCCCCACGCAGCCCCAGCATTTT. Its protein is CSASRTSPTQPQHF. This chain joins TRBV20-1 and TRBJ1-5; D is possibly TRBD1 (5 bases). Germline V CDR1 and CDR2: DFQATT, SNEGSKA (reference sequence). The CDR3 extends over 14 amino acids. Trimming left V 3 bases short and J 7 bases short, with 16 bases between.